Sequencing of this T cell receptor (beta chain) was carried out in a study of control samples from healthy donors and cancer patients. This CDR3 is 12 amino acids long. Germline values: CDR1 MDHEN, CDR2 SYDVKM. The V and J ends lost 10 bases and 5 bases respectively, with 14 bases between them. Data came from immunoSEQ multiplex PCR; TCRdb stores just in-frame clones and leaves some out. The data show 100,000 to 150,000 clones, with 80% to 95% seen just once and less than 2.5% held by the top ten. The rearrangement uses TRBV28 and TRBJ1-2; D is uncertain. The sequenced material came from blood. This TCR came from a man aged 18 to 35 in good health. CDR3 in DNA: TGTGCCACCTCCCCCGGACGATATGGCTACACCTTC. Its translation is CATSPGRYGYTF.